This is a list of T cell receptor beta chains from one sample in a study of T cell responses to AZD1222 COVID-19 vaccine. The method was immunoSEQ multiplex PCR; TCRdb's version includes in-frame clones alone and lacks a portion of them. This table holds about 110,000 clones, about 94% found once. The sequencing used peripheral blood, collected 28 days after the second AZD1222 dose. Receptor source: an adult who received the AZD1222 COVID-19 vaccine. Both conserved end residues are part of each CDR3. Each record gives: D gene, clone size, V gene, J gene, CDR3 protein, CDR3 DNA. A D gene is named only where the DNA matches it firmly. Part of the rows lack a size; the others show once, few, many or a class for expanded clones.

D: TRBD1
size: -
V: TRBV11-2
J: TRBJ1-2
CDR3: CASSVRDSYGYTF
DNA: TGTGCCAGCAGCGTCCGGGACAGCTATGGCTACACCTTC

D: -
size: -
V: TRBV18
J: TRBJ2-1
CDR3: CASSPPSNEQFF
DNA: TGTGCCAGCTCACCACCGTCCAATGAGCAGTTCTTC

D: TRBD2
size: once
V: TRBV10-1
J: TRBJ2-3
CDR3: CASRRTSGSTDTQYF
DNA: TGCGCCAGCAGAAGGACTAGCGGGAGCACAGATACGCAGTATTTT

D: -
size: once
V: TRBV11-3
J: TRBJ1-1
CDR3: CASSKAVNTEAFF
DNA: TGTGCCAGCAGCAAGGCAGTGAACACTGAAGCTTTCTTT

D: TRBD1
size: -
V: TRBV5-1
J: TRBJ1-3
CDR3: CASSGQGSLFSGNTIYF
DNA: TGCGCCAGCAGTGGACAGGGGAGTTTGTTCTCTGGAAACACCATATATTTT

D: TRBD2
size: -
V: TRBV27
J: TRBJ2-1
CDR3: CASTGSGRGIEQFF
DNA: TGTGCCAGCACTGGGAGCGGGAGAGGGATTGAGCAGTTCTTC

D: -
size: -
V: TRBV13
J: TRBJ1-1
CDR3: CASSFEGRTEAFF
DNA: TGTGCCAGCAGCTTCGAAGGGAGGACTGAAGCTTTCTTT

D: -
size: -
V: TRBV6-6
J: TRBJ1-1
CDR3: CASRLPQNTEAFF
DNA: TGTGCCAGCAGGTTGCCGCAGAACACTGAAGCTTTCTTT

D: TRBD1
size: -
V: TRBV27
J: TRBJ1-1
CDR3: CASSSRGTGSTEAFF
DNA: TGTGCCAGCAGTTCCCGCGGGACAGGGAGTACTGAAGCTTTCTTT

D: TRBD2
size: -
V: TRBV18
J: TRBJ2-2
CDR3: CASSPQRLAENTGELFF
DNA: TGTGCCAGCTCACCACAGCGACTAGCGGAGAACACCGGGGAGCTGTTTTTT

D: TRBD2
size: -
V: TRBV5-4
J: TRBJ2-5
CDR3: CASRGGETQYF
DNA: TGTGCCAGCAGGGGGGGGGAGACCCAGTACTTC

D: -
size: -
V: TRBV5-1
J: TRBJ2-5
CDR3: CASSLVKGGYQETQYF
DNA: TGCGCCAGCAGCTTGGTCAAGGGGGGGTACCAAGAGACCCAGTACTTC

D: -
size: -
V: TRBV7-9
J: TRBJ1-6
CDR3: CASSLGRDSPLHF
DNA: TGTGCCAGCAGCTTAGGGCGGGATTCACCCCTCCACTTT

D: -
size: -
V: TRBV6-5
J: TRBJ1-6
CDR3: CASIGQTPLLHF
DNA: TGTGCCAGCATTGGACAGACCCCCCTTCTCCACTTT

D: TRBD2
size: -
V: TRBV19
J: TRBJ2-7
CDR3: CASSIAPPGGLYEQYF
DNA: TGTGCCAGTAGTATCGCACCCCCGGGGGGGCTGTACGAGCAGTACTTC

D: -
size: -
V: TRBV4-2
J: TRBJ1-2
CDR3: CASSQERNTNYGYTF
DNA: TGTGCCAGCAGCCAAGAGAGGAATACTAACTATGGCTACACCTTC

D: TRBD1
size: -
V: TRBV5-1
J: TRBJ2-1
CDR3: CASSLDRVGQFF
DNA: TGCGCCAGCAGCCTGGACAGGGTTGGGCAGTTCTTC

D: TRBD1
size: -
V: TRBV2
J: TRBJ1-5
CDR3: CASAAGGDQPQHF
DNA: TGTGCCAGCGCCGCAGGGGGCGACCAGCCCCAGCATTTT

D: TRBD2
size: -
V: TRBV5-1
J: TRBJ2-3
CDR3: CASRVGLAGGLETDTQYF
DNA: TGCGCCAGCAGGGTGGGACTAGCGGGGGGGCTTGAAACAGATACGCAGTATTTT

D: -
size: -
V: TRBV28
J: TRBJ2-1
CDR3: CASSLGELRQFF
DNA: TGTGCCAGCAGTTTGGGGGAACTTCGGCAGTTCTTC

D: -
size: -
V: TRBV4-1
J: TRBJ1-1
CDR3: CASSQTGRAEAFF
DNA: TGCGCCAGCAGCCAAACAGGGAGGGCTGAAGCTTTCTTT

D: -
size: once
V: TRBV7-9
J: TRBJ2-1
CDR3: CASSGDLGYNEQFF
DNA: TGTGCCAGCAGTGGGGACTTAGGCTACAATGAGCAGTTCTTC

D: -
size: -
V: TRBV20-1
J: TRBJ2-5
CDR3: CSALGETQYF
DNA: TGCAGTGCTCTGGGGGAGACCCAGTACTTC

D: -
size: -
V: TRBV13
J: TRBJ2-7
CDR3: CASSFRMLGIEQYF
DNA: TGTGCCAGCAGCTTCCGAATGTTAGGGATCGAGCAGTACTTC

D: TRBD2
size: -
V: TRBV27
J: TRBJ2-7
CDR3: CASSISGRGSYEQYF
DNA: TGTGCCAGCAGCATTAGCGGGAGGGGTTCCTACGAGCAGTACTTC

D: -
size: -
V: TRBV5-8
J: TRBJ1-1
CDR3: CASSLAWGQTEAFF
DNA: TGTGCCAGCAGCTTAGCGTGGGGTCAAACTGAAGCTTTCTTT

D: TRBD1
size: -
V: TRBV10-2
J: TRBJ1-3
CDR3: CASSVQGVTGNTIYF
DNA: TGCGCCAGCAGTGTTCAGGGGGTCACTGGAAACACCATATATTTT

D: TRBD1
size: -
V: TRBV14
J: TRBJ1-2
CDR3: CASSPAGTGGDGYTF
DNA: TGTGCCAGCAGCCCAGCTGGGACAGGGGGTGATGGCTACACCTTC

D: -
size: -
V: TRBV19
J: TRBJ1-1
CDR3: CASRDTPRTEAFF
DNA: TGTGCCAGTAGAGACACACCGAGGACTGAAGCTTTCTTT

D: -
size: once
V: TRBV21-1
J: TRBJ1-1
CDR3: CAILRRHYGGDTEAFF
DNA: TGTGCCATCCTCCGGAGACATTATGGTGGGGACACTGAAGCTTTCTTT

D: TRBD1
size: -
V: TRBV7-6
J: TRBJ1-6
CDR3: CASSLAVQGAADSPLHF
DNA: TGTGCCAGCAGCTTAGCAGTACAGGGGGCAGCAGATTCACCCCTCCACTTT

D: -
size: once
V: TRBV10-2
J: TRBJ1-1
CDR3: CASSDLGRQAFF
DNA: TGCGCCAGCAGTGATCTCGGCAGACAAGCTTTCTTT

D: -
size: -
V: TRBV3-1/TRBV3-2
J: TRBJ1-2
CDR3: CASSLPAGTAGGYTF
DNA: TGTGCCAGCAGCTTACCTGCCGGGACCGCGGGTGGCTACACCTTC

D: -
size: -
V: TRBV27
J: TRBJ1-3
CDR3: CASSLNQGFAGNTIYF
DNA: TGTGCCAGCAGTTTAAACCAAGGGTTCGCTGGAAACACCATATATTTT

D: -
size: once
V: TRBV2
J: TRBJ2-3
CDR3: CASAQYTDTQYF
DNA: TGTGCCAGCGCACAGTACACAGATACGCAGTATTTT

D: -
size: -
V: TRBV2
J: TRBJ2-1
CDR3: CAGAPIYEQFF
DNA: TGTGCCGGCGCCCCTATCTATGAGCAGTTCTTC

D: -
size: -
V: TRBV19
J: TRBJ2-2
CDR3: CASSTRDSLNTGELFF
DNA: TGTGCCAGTAGTACCAGGGACTCTTTGAACACCGGGGAGCTGTTTTTT

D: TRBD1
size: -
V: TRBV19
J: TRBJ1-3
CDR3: CASSMHRGTGNTIYF
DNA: TGTGCCAGTAGTATGCACAGGGGGACCGGAAACACCATATATTTT

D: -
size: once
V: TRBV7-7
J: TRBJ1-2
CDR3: CASSFPKAVNGPYGYTF
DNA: TGTGCCAGCAGCTTTCCGAAAGCAGTGAATGGCCCCTATGGCTACACCTTC

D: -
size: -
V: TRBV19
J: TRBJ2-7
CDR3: CASSMGSGPNYEQYF
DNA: TGTGCCAGTAGTATGGGTTCTGGACCCAACTACGAGCAGTACTTC

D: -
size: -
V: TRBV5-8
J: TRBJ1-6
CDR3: CASSRARGASPLHF
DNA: TGTGCCAGCAGCCGAGCGAGGGGGGCCTCACCCCTCCACTTT

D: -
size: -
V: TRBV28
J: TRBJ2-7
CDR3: CASSLTGYEQYF
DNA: TGTGCCAGCAGTCTTACAGGTTACGAGCAGTACTTC

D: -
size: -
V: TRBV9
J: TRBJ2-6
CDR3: CASSVAQLTGPKSSGANVLTF
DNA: TGTGCCAGCAGCGTAGCCCAGCTAACGGGACCCAAGAGCTCTGGGGCCAACGTCCTGACTTTC

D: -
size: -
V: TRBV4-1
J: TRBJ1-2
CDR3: CASSQSPVPEGYTF
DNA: TGCGCCAGCAGCCAATCTCCAGTGCCGGAAGGCTACACCTTC

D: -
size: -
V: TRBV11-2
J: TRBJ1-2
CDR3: CASHQGRDGYYGYTF
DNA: TGTGCCAGCCACCAAGGGCGCGATGGATATTATGGCTACACCTTC

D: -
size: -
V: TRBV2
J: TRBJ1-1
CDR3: CASSERQITEAFF
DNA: TGTGCCAGCAGTGAACGACAGATCACTGAAGCTTTCTTT

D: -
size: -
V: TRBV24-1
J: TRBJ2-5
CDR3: CATSDPRGDTQGRETQYF
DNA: TGTGCCACCAGTGATCCAAGGGGGGATACACAGGGAAGAGAGACCCAGTACTTC